This note documents a single T cell receptor (beta chain) sequence. The antigen is undetermined. These data are taken from a study of neurological immune-mediated disorders. Broader study findings: TCR clonal expansion peaked in HTLV-1-associated myelopathy patients and was lowest in multiple sclerosis patients. None of the CDR3 amino acid sequences of expanded clones recurred across subjects, suggesting private repertoires in all groups.

cDNA synthesis was performed by 5'RACE with 10-nucleotide random UMIs. Each CDR3 protein is one row after TCRdb ran MiXCR on the 5' RACE reads. The repertoire has some 30,000 distinct CDR3 sequences, roughly 15% of them found once; the top ten carry around a quarter. Trimming took 0 bases from V and 8 from J, leaving 4 bases between them. Germline values: CDR1 SGDLS, CDR2 YYNGEE. CDR3 length: 11 residues. The specimen sequenced was PBMCs. The chain links TRBV9 to TRBJ2-3; D is uncertain. This TCR derives from a man in his 70s in good health. Here the CDR3 DNA reads TGTGCCAGCAGCGTAGACGGTACGCAGTATTTT. Residues: CASSVDGTQYF.